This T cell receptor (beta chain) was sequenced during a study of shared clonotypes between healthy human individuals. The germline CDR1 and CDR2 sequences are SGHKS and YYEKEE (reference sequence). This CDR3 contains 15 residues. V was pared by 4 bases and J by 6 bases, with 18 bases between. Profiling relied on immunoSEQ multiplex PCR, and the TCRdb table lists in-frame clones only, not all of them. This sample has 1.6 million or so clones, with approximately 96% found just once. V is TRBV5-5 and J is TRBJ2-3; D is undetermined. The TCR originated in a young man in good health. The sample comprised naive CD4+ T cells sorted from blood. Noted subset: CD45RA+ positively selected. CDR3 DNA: TGTGCCAGCAGCCCGACCTTCAGGAGTGAGGATACGCAGTATTTT. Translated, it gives CASSPTFRSEDTQYF.